Sequencing of this T cell receptor beta chain was carried out in a study of blood T cell repertoires in COVID-19. The CDR3 consists of 15 residues. After removal of 4 bases from V and 2 bases from J, the junction contained 5 bases not matched to a gene. CDR1 is MNHEY, CDR2 SMNVEV, per germline (reference sequence). Assay: immunoSEQ multiplex PCR; the TCRdb copy retains only in-frame clones and omits some. There are 150,000 to 200,000 clones in the sample; nearly 90% occur only once, and around a fifth lies in the top ten. This chain connects TRBV27 to TRBJ2-1; 7 nucleotides agree with TRBD1. The sequence was collected from a man in his 60s with active or convalescent COVID-19. Sequenced: peripheral blood. CDR3 residues: CASSSGQDPYNEQFF. The CDR3 DNA reads as TGTGCCAGCAGTTCTGGACAGGACCCCTACAATGAGCAGTTCTTC.